The source of this T cell receptor (beta chain) is a study of a mutant IDH1 vaccine in newly diagnosed glioma (dated by TCRdb to the early 2020s). Some background on the complete study: Vaccination began 4-6 weeks after radiotherapy alone, or alongside temozolomide cycles in the chemotherapy-containing groups. Of the 32 patients who were treated, about 62% were male and 37.5% were female, and the mean age was roughly 40 years. For exploratory analyses, longitudinal TCRB deep sequencing was carried out in roughly 23 treated patients wherever samples were available. Prior to enrollment, patients had been given standard therapy consisting of radiotherapy alone, temozolomide alone, or radiochemotherapy with temozolomide, with the combination given to most patients. Visit V12 was the week-35 safety follow-up and visit V13 was the week-47 end of study. Peripheral blood was drawn at six visits: V03 (baseline), V05, V07, V10, V12 and V13. General study outcomes and caveats: Across multiple MHC alleles, vaccine-induced immune responses were seen in 85% to 95% of patients. Changes in the top peripheral T cell clonotypes picked up by TCRB sequencing did not appear to be linked to pseudoprogression. Selection of PBMC samples for TCRB deep sequencing was based on availability. The authors stated that sample limitations prevented analyses of patient blood samples from being reproduced.

Trimming costs V 1 base and J 2 bases, and their ends lie 8 bases apart. CDR1 and CDR2 were assigned from the germline V gene as SGHVS and FQNEAQ. Inclusive of the bounding cysteine and phenylalanine, the CDR3 is 14 residues long. Just the 42-base CDR3 DNA is kept, in frame starting at base 1. In light of the paper, this sample's time point label describes: week 47, end of study. Each vaccine dose, consisting of 300 ug of a 20-mer mutant IDH1 peptide in Montanide, was administered subcutaneously with topical imiquimod. Eight vaccinations were administered to patients in weeks 1, 3, 5, 7, 11, 15, 19 and 23, corresponding to visits V03 through V10. The donors had newly diagnosed IDH1-mutant astrocytomas of WHO grade 3 or 4 that showed loss of nuclear ATRX. The samples were drawn from NOA16, a multicentre, single-arm, open-label phase I trial in Germany that tested a mutant IDH1 peptide vaccine in humans for the first time. Genomic DNA for TCRB sequencing was extracted from EDTA blood using the DNeasy Blood and Tissue Kit.

Libraries were made using the immunoSEQ multiplex PCR assay. Rearranged TCR beta chain sequences were amplified using the hsTCRB Kit according to the manufacturer's protocol. An Illumina MiSeq was used to sequence the TCRB libraries. As for how the authors treated the data: Demultiplexing, trimming and gene mapping were performed with the kit vendor's proprietary platform. Not all clones reach the TCRdb copy of this immuneACCESS table, which keeps in-frame sequences only. Checked studies attribute under half of the gap to unresolved V genes and leave the rest unexplained. V, J and clone size derive from that table, while D and trimming were established from the DNA sequence. The sample table holds 90,000 to 100,000 clones, of which about 90% were seen once. The ten most abundant clones make up 0.75% to 0.95% of the sample. With respect to this clone: Its antigen is not yet known. Within one base of it there is no much larger clone, and no base qualities were kept.

This TCR derives from a woman in her fifties or sixties with glioma. The input for sequencing was PBMCs, taken from a glioma patient whose treatment included an IDH1 peptide vaccine. This receptor chain uses TRBV7-8 and TRBJ1-2; there is no confident call for the D gene. At the DNA level, the sequence is TGTGCCAGCAGCTTAGGAGGCAGCAACTATGGCTACACCTTC. Its coded protein is CASSLGGSNYGYTF.